Below, 24 T cell receptor beta chains from the same sample are listed, as sequenced in a study of OX40 agonist ivuxolimab in advanced cancers. The method was immunoSEQ multiplex PCR; TCRdb's version includes in-frame clones alone and lacks a portion of them. This table has about 83,000 clones, less than 90% appearing once. Sequenced here: CD4+ or CD8+ T cells sorted from blood, sampled in a trial of the OX40 agonist ivuxolimab. The receptors originated from an adult with an advanced solid tumor such as melanoma, head and neck, liver or kidney cancer.

This chain joins TRBV10-2 and TRBJ1-1, with 7 bases matching TRBD1. The CDR3 totals 13 residues. After removal of 4 bases from V and 5 bases from J, the junction contained 4 bases not matched to a gene. Germline loops: CDR1 WSHSY, CDR2 SAAADI. The chain's CDR3 is CASSGARGTEAFF. The CDR3 DNA is TGCGCCAGCAGTGGGGCCAGGGGGACTGAAGCTTTCTTT.

This chain links TRBV30 with TRBJ2-6, with D tentatively TRBD1 (8 bases). Germline values: CDR1 GTSNPN, CDR2 SVGIG (reference sequence). V lost 4 bases, J lost 3 bases, and 13 bases lay in between. The CDR3 runs 15 residues. Here the CDR3 DNA reads TGTGCCTGGACAGGGGGCGGGAGTGGGGCCAACGTCCTGACTTTC. This gives the protein CAWTGGGSGANVLTF.

The V and J genes are TRBV19 and TRBJ2-5; 10 bases align to TRBD1. This CDR3 has 16 amino acids. Germline CDR1 LNHDA, CDR2 SQIVND (reference sequence). The trim removed 3 bases at V and 4 bases at J, leaving 8 bases unmatched. CDR3 protein: CASSITGTGDIETQYF. The CDR3 DNA reads as TGTGCCAGTAGTATTACAGGGACAGGGGATATAGAGACCCAGTACTTC.

V gene TRBV10-3 combines with J gene TRBJ2-3, with 7 positions matching TRBD2. This CDR3 contains 13 residues. Germline loops: CDR1 ENHRY, CDR2 SYGVKD. Germline trimming cut 8 bases from V and 4 bases from J; bases unmatched to any gene: 6. The DNA for the CDR3 is TGTGCCATCGCGGTGGGGGGGTCAGATACGCAGTATTTT. It yields the protein CAIAVGGSDTQYF.

The J gene is TRBJ2-3, the V gene TRBV7-3; TRBD2 agrees at 9 bases. CDR3 length: 16 amino acids. The trim removed 2 bases at V and 6 bases at J, leaving 9 bases unmatched. CDR1 and CDR2 (germline): SGHTA, FQGTGA. The CDR3 coding sequence is TGTGCCAGCAGCTTAGGAGTGGGACTAGCATCCGATACGCAGTATTTT. Amino acids: CASSLGVGLASDTQYF.

This chain connects TRBV5-6 to TRBJ1-5; no firm D call. V lost 2 bases to trimming and J lost 5 bases, with 8 bases between them. This CDR3 region has 13 residues. Germline V gene lookup returns CDR1 SGHDT and CDR2 YYEEEE. CDR3 in amino acids: CASSFDNDQPQHF. For the CDR3, the DNA is TGTGCCAGCAGCTTTGACAACGATCAGCCCCAGCATTTT.

The CDR3 loop is CASSLTLDGTDTQYF. Written as DNA, the CDR3 is TGTGCCAGCAGCTTGACACTGGATGGGACAGATACGCAGTATTTT. The chain links TRBV5-6 to TRBJ2-3; D is unresolved. CDR1 and CDR2 (germline): SGHDT, YYEEEE. V shed 1 base and J shed 3 bases, with 12 bases lying between them. This CDR3 is built from 15 residues. Full variable domain (remainder filled in from reference TRBV5-6 and TRBJ2-3): DAGVTQSPTHLIKTRGQQVTLRCSPKSGHDTVSWYQQALGQGPQFIFQYYEEEERQRGNFPDRFSGHQFPNYSSELNVNALLLGDSALYLCASSLTLDGTDTQYFGPGTRLTVL.

The chain recombines TRBV27 with TRBJ2-7; D gene unclear. Germline V gene sequence: CDR1 MNHEY, CDR2 SMNVEV (reference sequence). The CDR3 has 14 residues. Trimming shortened V by 5 bases and J by 0 bases, and 11 bases separated the two germline ends. The CDR3 spells CASSDTLSSYEQYF. CDR3 nucleotides: TGTGCCAGCAGTGACACCTTGAGCTCCTACGAGCAGTACTTC.

The rearrangement links TRBV19 to TRBJ2-3; 9 positions agree with TRBD2. Unmatched junction bases numbered 16, after V lost 7 bases and J lost 2 bases. The CDR3 covers 18 residues. Germline V gives CDR1 LNHDA, CDR2 SQIVND (reference sequence). CDR3 residues: CASMAGGGLPFPTDTQYF. CDR3 DNA sequence: TGTGCCAGTATGGCGGGGGGGGGACTACCCTTTCCCACAGATACGCAGTATTTT.

The chain is built from TRBV6-5 and TRBJ1-1, with D uncertain. Between the trimmed V and J ends, which lost 2 bases and 0 bases, there was a span of 7 bases. The CDR3 spans 14 residues. Looked up from germline, CDR1 is MNHEY and CDR2 is SVGAGI. The CDR3 sequence: CASSYGVMNTEAFF. CDR3 coding DNA: TGTGCCAGCAGTTACGGGGTGATGAACACTGAAGCTTTCTTT.

Only one count was recorded for this clone. The genes are TRBV6-5 and TRBJ1-2; D remains unclear. The CDR3 consists of 12 residues. The ends were cut back, 7 bases at V and 2 bases at J, with 8 bases in the middle. Germline CDR1 reads MNHEY; CDR2 reads SVGAGI. The CDR3 region has the DNA TGTGCCAGCAATGACGGGAACTATGGCTACACCTTC. It encodes CASNDGNYGYTF.

The chain recombines TRBV9 with TRBJ2-2; 11 bases are shared with TRBD1. Germline-derived CDR1 and CDR2 are SGDLS and YYNGEE. The CDR3 sequence is 15 residues long. The J segment lost 7 bases and the V segment lost 5 bases, leaving 7 bases of the junction unmatched. CDR3 coding DNA: TGTGCCAGCAGTAGGGACAGGGGGATGATCGGGGAGCTGTTTTTT. Its protein product is CASSRDRGMIGELFF.

The rearrangement uses TRBV12-5 and TRBJ1-4; D possibly corresponds to TRBD1 (6 bases). This CDR3 is built from 14 residues. V lost 7 bases, J lost 8 bases, and 17 bases lay in between. Per germline, CDR1 LGHNT and CDR2 FRNRAP. Here the CDR3 DNA reads TGTGCTAGTGCCTCAGACAGGCCCTGGGAAAAACTGTTTTTT. Protein: CASASDRPWEKLFF.

The chain is built from TRBV6-6 and TRBJ1-2; 7 bases align to TRBD1. Trimming cost V 6 bases and J 4 bases; bases outside gene matches: 8. Germline assignment: CDR1 MNHNY and CDR2 SVGAGI (reference sequence). The CDR3 is 14 residues long. DNA of the CDR3: TGTGCCAGCAGGACCCGACAGGGTGGCTATGGCTACACCTTC. This translates into CASRTRQGGYGYTF.

Only one count was recorded for this clone. The chain has TRBV7-2 and TRBJ1-2; a possible D gene is TRBD1 (6 bases). Between the trimmed V and J ends, which lost 5 bases and 7 bases, there was a span of 17 bases. The CDR3 spans 14 residues. The germline gives CDR1 SGHTA, CDR2 FQGNSA. The CDR3 region is CASSATGTIGGYTF. The CDR3 region has the DNA TGTGCCAGCAGCGCTACCGGGACAATAGGTGGCTACACCTTC.

The rearrangement joins TRBV7-2 to TRBJ1-3; D is undetermined. Germline CDR1 reads SGHTA; CDR2 reads FQGNSA. The CDR3 sequence is 14 residues long. Trimming shortened V by 5 bases and J by 2 bases, and 10 bases separated the two germline ends. As DNA, the CDR3 is TGTGCCAGCAGCGGGCCGGGAACTGGAAACACCATATATTTT. Translating gives CASSGPGTGNTIYF.

V usage is TRBV12-5 and J usage is TRBJ1-4; tentatively, D is TRBD1 (5 bases). The CDR3 has 13 amino acids. Germline-derived CDR1 and CDR2 are LGHNT and FRNRAP. V was clipped by 3 bases and J by 4 bases, with 6 bases between them. The CDR3 DNA follows: TGTGCTAGTGGTTTACAGGATAATGAAAAACTGTTTTTT. Encoded protein: CASGLQDNEKLFF.

This chain uses TRBV2 with TRBJ2-1; weak D call: TRBD1 (8 bases). Trimming pared 5 bases from V and 8 bases from J, leaving 19 bases between. CDR3 size: 15 residues. Germline V gene lookup returns CDR1 SNHLY and CDR2 FYNNEI. The CDR3 loop reads CASSLYRGGRDEQFF. In DNA, the CDR3 is TGTGCCAGCAGTCTCTACAGGGGGGGTAGGGATGAGCAGTTCTTC.

The V gene is TRBV2, the J gene TRBJ1-2; D gene unclear. The CDR3 contains 13 residues. V was clipped by 3 bases and J by 4 bases, with 9 bases between them. The germline V gene has CDR1 SNHLY and CDR2 FYNNEI. The CDR3 reads CASSETQIYGYTF. The CDR3 DNA reads TGTGCCAGCAGTGAGACACAGATCTATGGCTACACCTTC.

This rearrangement joins TRBV7-9 to TRBJ2-3; TRBD1 agrees at 9 bases. The CDR3 has 14 amino acids. Germline trimming cut 3 bases from V and 7 bases from J; bases unmatched to any gene: 5. Germline loops: CDR1 SEHNR, CDR2 FQNEAQ (reference sequence). The CDR3 region has the DNA TGTGCCAGCAGCTTCGGGACAGGGTCGAATACGCAGTATTTT. Its translation is CASSFGTGSNTQYF.

This chain links TRBV30 with TRBJ1-2; the D gene is possibly TRBD1 (5 bases). Germline CDR1 is GTSNPN and CDR2 is SVGIG (reference sequence). This CDR3 has 12 amino acids. Trimming stripped 1 base from V and 4 bases from J, with 7 bases between. CDR3 residues: CAWSETGYGYTF. The DNA of the CDR3 is TGTGCCTGGAGTGAAACAGGCTATGGCTACACCTTC.

The rearrangement links TRBV6-1 to TRBJ2-3, with 9 bases that match TRBD1. The CDR3 spans 15 residues. The V segment lost 6 bases and the J segment 2 bases; nucleotides outside the gene matches: 6. The V gene's germline CDR1 is MNHNS and CDR2 SASEGT. CDR3 loop: CASRAGTGTTDTQYF. DNA of the CDR3: TGTGCCAGCAGGGCCGGGACAGGGACCACAGATACGCAGTATTTT.

The chain couples TRBV25-1 to TRBJ1-4; 9 positions match TRBD1. V was pared by 3 bases and J by 7 bases, with 6 bases of the junction left unmatched. Germline V CDR1 and CDR2: MGHDK, SYGVNS. The CDR3 is 15 amino acids. The CDR3 loop is CASSDPGTGIEKLFF. The CDR3 DNA reads TGTGCCAGCAGTGACCCCGGGACAGGGATTGAAAAACTGTTTTTT. The variable domain in full, completed from reference TRBV25-1 and TRBJ1-4, reads EADIYQTPRYLVIGTGKKITLECSQTMGHDKMYWYQQDPGMELHLIHYSYGVNSTEKGDLSSESTVSRIRTEHFPLTLESARPSHTSQYLCASSDPGTGIEKLFFGSGTQLSVL.

The rearrangement joins TRBV4-3 to TRBJ1-1, with 7 bases identical to TRBD1. Germline loops: CDR1 LGHNA, CDR2 YSLEER. V was pared by 2 bases and J by 9 bases, with 9 bases of the junction left unmatched. This CDR3 contains 14 residues. The CDR3 protein is CASSQNAGQTKAFF. The CDR3 region has the DNA TGCGCCAGCAGCCAAAACGCGGGACAGACTAAAGCTTTCTTT.